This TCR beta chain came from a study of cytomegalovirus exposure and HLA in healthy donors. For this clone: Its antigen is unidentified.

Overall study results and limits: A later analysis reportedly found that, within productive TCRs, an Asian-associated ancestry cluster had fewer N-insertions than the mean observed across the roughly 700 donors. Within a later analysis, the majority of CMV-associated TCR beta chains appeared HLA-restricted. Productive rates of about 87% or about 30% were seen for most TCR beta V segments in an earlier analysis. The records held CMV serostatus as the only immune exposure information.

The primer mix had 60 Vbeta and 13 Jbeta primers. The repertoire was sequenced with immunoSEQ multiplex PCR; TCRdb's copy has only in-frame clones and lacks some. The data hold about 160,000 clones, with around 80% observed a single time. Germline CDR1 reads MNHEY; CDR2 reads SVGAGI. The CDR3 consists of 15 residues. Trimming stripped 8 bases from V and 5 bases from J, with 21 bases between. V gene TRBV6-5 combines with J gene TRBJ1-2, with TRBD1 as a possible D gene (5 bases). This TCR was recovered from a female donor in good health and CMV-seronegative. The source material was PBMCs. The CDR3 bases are TGTGCCAGCCGTACCCCGACCACAGGCGATTATGGCTACACCTTC. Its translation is CASRTPTTGDYGYTF.